This is a list of T cell receptor beta chains from one sample in a study of T-cell memory formation after mild COVID-19. TCRdb itself ran the 5' RACE reads through MiXCR, one entry per CDR3 protein. The sample includes 280,000 or so distinct CDR3 sequences, more than 15% of them seen just once. Source material: PBMCs or a T cell subset sorted from them (not recorded which). The receptors here all came from a young man who had mild COVID-19 (a few samples of this study predate the infection). Cell type and time point are not known. Each CDR3 is given without its conserved first and last residue. Each record gives: V gene, J gene, CDR3 protein.

v_call: TRBV10-3
j_call: TRBJ2-5
cdr3_aa: AISRATLQETQY

v_call: TRBV12-3/TRBV12-4
j_call: TRBJ1-1
cdr3_aa: ASSYRVGGTEAF

v_call: TRBV7-9
j_call: TRBJ2-3
cdr3_aa: ASSLQTSLYTQY

v_call: TRBV5-1
j_call: TRBJ1-1
cdr3_aa: ASSLGDMVGWTEAF

v_call: TRBV9
j_call: TRBJ2-3
cdr3_aa: ASSVAGLAGADTQY

v_call: TRBV7-9
j_call: TRBJ1-5
cdr3_aa: ASSYGSNSNQPQH

v_call: TRBV7-9
j_call: TRBJ2-5
cdr3_aa: ASSFETAETQY

v_call: TRBV10-3
j_call: TRBJ1-6
cdr3_aa: AISRDRGDLNSPLH

v_call: TRBV12-3/TRBV12-4
j_call: TRBJ1-5
cdr3_aa: ASSQTRGYQPQH

v_call: TRBV9
j_call: TRBJ2-3
cdr3_aa: ASSVGLGPDTQY

v_call: TRBV3-1
j_call: TRBJ1-2
cdr3_aa: ASSQESYYGYT

v_call: TRBV3-1
j_call: TRBJ2-3
cdr3_aa: ASSPTIAGRSDTQY

v_call: TRBV7-2
j_call: TRBJ2-1
cdr3_aa: ASAARTGGYYNEQF

v_call: TRBV7-2
j_call: TRBJ2-1
cdr3_aa: ASSMGAGSEQF

v_call: TRBV12-3/TRBV12-4
j_call: TRBJ1-1
cdr3_aa: ASSAGQGVGPTEAF

v_call: TRBV6-6
j_call: TRBJ1-1
cdr3_aa: ASSHAQRKNTEAF